This TCR beta chain was documented in a study of T cells after yellow fever vaccination. General study results and limits: The study re-detected most primary-vaccination clones after the booster (roughly 96% CD4, roughly 90% CD8). A weaker but faster secondary response was observed, peaking on day 5 versus 15.

This clonotype was found many times. Its antigen is still unknown. The authors made TCR cDNA by 5'RACE template switching, adding a universal primer site and UMIs. TCRdb ran MiXCR on the 5' RACE reads and lists one entry per CDR3 protein. The sample has roughly 170,000 distinct CDR3 sequences, about 6% seen once; the top ten hold under 3%. The TCR was taken from a man younger than 35 who received the YFV17D yellow fever vaccine. The sequences come from CD4+ T cells sorted from PBMCs, collected on the day of the first yellow fever vaccination.

The CDR3 nucleotides read TGTGCCAGCAGCTCGCTGACAGCGGGTCGGCAGCCCCAGCATTTT. It is translated as CASSSLTAGRQPQHF. The chain uses TRBV7-2 and TRBJ1-5, with a possible D match to TRBD1 (5 bases). Germline V lookup: CDR1 SGHTA, CDR2 FQGNSA. V was shortened by 4 bases and J by 7 bases, with 17 bases between the two germline ends. The CDR3 is made up of 15 amino acids.